This T cell receptor beta chain was sequenced for a study of tumor-infiltrating lymphocytes in primary liver carcinoma. The investigators made TCR beta cDNA from around 540 ng total RNA, using a constant-region primer. Slightly modified ARM-PCR with three nested multiplex PCR rounds yielded TCR beta libraries. Each of the first two PCR rounds ran approximately 11 cycles with TRBV1-TRBV30 forward and C-beta reverse primers. TCRdb re-called the multiplex PCR reads with MiXCR, one entry per CDR3 protein. The sample carries about 110,000 distinct CDR3 sequences, approximately 70% recorded once. About this clonotype: Its antigen is unknown.

Study outcomes and limitations: Top clones occupying all five tumor regions numbered only about 8-25%.

Unsorted bulk tissue (roughly 17-34 mg) underwent RNA and DNA co-extraction. Chronic HBV infection was present, with no prior treatment. From germline, CDR1 is MDHEN and CDR2 SYDVKM. The CDR3 has 12 residues. Trimming took 8 bases from V and 5 from J, leaving 13 bases between them. The chain combines TRBV28 with TRBJ2-7; D is uncertain. Specimen: liver tumor tissue from sampling region 1. The subset here: tumor region T1, superior pole. The TCR originated in a woman aged 55 to 70 with primary liver carcinoma and hepatitis B virus infection. The CDR3 protein is CASGRRADEQYF. The CDR3 DNA sequence: TGTGCCAGCGGCCGCCGGGCGGACGAGCAGTACTTC.